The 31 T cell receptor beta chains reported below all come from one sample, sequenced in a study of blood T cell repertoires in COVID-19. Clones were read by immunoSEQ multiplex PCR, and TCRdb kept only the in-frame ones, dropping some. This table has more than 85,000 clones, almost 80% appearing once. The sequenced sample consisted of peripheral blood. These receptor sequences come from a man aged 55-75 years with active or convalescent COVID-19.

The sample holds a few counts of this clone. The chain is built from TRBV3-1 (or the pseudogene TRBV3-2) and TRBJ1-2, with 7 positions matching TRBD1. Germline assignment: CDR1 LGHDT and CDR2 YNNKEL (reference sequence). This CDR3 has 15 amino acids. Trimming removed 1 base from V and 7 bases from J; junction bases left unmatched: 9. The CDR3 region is CASSQGRTGGFGYTF. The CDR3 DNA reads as TGTGCCAGCAGCCAAGGAAGGACAGGTGGATTTGGCTACACCTTC.

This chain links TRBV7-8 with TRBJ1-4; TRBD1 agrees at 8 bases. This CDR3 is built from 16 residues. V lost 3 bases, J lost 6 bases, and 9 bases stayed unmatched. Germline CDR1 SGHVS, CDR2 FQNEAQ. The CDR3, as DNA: TGTGCCAGCAGCTTTTCGGACAGGGTACGAGATGAAAAACTGTTTTTT. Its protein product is CASSFSDRVRDEKLFF. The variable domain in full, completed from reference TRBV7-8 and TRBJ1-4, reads GAGVSQSPRYKVAKRGQDVALRCDPISGHVSLFWYQQALGQGPEFLTYFQNEAQLDKSGLPSDRFFAERPEGSVSTLKIQRTQQEDSAVYLCASSFSDRVRDEKLFFGSGTQLSVL.

The DNA of the CDR3 is TGCAGCGTGCTGGGACAGGGATTCTTCGGCTACACCTTC. This encodes CSVLGQGFFGYTF. This chain joins TRBV29-1 and TRBJ1-2; 9 nucleotides line up with TRBD1. The CDR3 contains 13 residues. Germline V gene sequence: CDR1 SQVTM, CDR2 ANQGSEA. The V segment lost 6 bases and the J segment 8 bases; nucleotides outside the gene matches: 10.

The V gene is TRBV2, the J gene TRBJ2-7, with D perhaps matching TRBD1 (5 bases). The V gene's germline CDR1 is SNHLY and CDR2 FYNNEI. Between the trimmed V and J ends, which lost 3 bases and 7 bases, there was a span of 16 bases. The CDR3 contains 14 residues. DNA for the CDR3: TGTGCCAGCAGTGACGGGCCAGGGAAAATGGAGCAGTACTTC. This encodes CASSDGPGKMEQYF.

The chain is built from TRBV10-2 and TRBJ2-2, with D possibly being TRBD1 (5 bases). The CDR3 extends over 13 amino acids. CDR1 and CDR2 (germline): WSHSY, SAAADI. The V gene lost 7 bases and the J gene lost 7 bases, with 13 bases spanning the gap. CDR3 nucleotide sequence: TGCGCCAGCACGCCAGGGCAGGGCGGGGAGCTGTTTTTT. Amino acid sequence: CASTPGQGGELFF.

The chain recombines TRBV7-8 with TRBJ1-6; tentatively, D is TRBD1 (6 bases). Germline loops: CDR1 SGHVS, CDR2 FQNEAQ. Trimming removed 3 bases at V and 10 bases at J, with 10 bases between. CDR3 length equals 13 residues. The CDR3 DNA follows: TGTGCCAGCAGCTTGCCAGGGGACTCACCCCTCCACTTT. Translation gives CASSLPGDSPLHF.

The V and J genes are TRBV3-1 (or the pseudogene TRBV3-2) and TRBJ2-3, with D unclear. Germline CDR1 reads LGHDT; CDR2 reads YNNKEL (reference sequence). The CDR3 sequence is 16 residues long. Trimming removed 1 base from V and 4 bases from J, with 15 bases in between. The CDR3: CASSQALSLVPDTQYF. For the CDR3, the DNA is TGTGCCAGCAGCCAAGCACTCTCCCTAGTCCCAGATACGCAGTATTTT.

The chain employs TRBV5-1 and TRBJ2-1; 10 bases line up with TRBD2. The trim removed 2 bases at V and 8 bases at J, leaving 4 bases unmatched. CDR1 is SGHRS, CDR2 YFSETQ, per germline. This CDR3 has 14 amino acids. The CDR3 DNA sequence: TGCGCCAGCAGCTTTACTAGCGGGAACTATGAGCAGTTCTTC. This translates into CASSFTSGNYEQFF.

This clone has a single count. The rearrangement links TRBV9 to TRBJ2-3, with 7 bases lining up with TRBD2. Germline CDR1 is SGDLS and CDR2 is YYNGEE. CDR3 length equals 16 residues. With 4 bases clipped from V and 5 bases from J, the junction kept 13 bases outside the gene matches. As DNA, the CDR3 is TGTGCCAGCAGCTCGTACGGGAGGCCCCAGAAAGATACGCAGTATTTT. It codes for CASSSYGRPQKDTQYF.

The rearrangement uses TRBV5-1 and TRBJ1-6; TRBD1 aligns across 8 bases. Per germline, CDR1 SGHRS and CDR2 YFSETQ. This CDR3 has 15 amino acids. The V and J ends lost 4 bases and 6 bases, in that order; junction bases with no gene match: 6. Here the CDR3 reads CASSAGDRTNSPLHF. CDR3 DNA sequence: TGCGCCAGCAGCGCCGGGGACAGGACTAATTCACCCCTCCACTTT.

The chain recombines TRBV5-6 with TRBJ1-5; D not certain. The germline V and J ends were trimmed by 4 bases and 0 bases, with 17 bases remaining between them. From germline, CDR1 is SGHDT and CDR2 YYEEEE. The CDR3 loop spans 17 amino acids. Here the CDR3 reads CASSIYGQIYSNQPQHF. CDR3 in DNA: TGTGCCAGCAGCATTTATGGGCAGATCTATAGCAATCAGCCCCAGCATTTT.

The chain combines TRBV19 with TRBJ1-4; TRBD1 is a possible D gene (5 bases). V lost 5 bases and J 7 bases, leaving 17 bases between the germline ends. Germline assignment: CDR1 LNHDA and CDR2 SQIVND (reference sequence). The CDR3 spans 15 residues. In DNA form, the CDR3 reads TGTGCCAGTAGTGGCGGAGGGGAAGTCGGTGAAAAACTGTTTTTT. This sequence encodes CASSGGGEVGEKLFF.

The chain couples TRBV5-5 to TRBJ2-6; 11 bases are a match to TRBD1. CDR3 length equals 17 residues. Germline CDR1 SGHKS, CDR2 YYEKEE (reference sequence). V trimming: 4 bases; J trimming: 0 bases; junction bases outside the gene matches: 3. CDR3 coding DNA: TGTGCCAGCAGCCCGGGACAGGGGGGCTCTGGGGCCAACGTCCTGACTTTC. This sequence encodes CASSPGQGGSGANVLTF.

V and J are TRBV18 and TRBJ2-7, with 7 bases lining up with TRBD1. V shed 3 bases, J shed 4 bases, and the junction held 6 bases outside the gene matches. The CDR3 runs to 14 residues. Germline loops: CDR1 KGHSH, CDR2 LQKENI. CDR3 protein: CASSPGKGAYEQYF. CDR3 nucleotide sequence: TGTGCCAGCTCACCGGGGAAGGGGGCATACGAGCAGTACTTC. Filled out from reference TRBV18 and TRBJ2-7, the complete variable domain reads NAGVMQNPRHLVRRRGQEARLRCSPMKGHSHVYWYRQLPEEGLKFMVYLQKENIIDESGMPKERFSAEFPKEGPSILRIQQVVRGDSAAYFCASSPGKGAYEQYFGPGTRLTVT.

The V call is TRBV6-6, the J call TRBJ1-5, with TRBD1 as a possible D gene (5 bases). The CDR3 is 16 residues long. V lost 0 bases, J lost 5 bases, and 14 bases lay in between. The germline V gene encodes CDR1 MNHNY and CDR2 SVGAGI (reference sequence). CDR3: CASSYSIGGGDQPQHF. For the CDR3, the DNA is TGTGCCAGCAGTTACTCTATCGGCGGGGGGGATCAGCCCCAGCATTTT.

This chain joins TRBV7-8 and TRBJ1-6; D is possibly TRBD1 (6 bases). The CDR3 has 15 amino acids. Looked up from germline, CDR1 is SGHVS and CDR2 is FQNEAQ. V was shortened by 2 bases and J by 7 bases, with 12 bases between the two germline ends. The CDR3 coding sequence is TGTGCCAGCAGCTTACAGCCCAGGGGAAATTCACCCCTCCACTTT. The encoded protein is CASSLQPRGNSPLHF.

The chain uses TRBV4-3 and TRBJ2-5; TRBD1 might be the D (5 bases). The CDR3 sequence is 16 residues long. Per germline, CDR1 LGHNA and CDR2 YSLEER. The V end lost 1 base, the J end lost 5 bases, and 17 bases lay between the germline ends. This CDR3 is CASSQGTQGFGETQYF. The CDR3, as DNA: TGCGCCAGCAGCCAAGGAACTCAGGGCTTCGGGGAGACCCAGTACTTC.

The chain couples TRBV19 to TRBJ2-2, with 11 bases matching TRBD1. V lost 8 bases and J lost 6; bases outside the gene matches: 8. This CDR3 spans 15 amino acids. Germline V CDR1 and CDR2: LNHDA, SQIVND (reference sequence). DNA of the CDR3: TGTGCCAGTGGACAGGGGGCGCATCGGTCCGGGGAGCTGTTTTTT. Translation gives CASGQGAHRSGELFF.

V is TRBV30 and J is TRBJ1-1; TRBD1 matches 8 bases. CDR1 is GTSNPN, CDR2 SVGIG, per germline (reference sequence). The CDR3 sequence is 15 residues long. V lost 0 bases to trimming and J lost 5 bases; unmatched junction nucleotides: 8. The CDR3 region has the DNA TGTGCCTGGAGTGTACTCGGACAGGGAAAGACTGAAGCTTTCTTT. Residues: CAWSVLGQGKTEAFF.

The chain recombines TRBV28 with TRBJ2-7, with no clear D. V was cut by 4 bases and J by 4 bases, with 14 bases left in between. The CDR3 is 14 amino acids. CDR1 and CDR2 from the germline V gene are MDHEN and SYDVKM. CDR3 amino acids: CASSSSIQAYEQYV. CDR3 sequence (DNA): TGTGCCAGCAGTTCCTCCATTCAGGCATACGAGCAGTACGTC.

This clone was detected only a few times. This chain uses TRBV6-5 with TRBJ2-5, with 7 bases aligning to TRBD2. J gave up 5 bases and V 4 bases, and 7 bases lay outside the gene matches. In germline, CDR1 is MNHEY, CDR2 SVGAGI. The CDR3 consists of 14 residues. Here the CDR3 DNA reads TGTGCCAGCAGTTCTGGGGGAGGGGTGGAGACCCAGTACTTC. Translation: CASSSGGGVETQYF.

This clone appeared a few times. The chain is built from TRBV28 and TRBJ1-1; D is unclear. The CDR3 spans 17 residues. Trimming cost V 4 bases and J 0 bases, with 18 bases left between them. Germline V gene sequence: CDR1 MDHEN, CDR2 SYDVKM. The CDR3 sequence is CASSSHTVASMNTEAFF. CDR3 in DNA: TGTGCCAGCAGTTCACACACCGTAGCCAGTATGAACACTGAAGCTTTCTTT. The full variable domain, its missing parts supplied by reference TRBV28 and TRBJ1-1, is DVKVTQSSRYLVKRTGEKVFLECVQDMDHENMFWYRQDPGLGLRLIYFSYDVKMKEKGDIPEGYSVSREKKERFSLILESASTNQTSMYLCASSSHTVASMNTEAFFGQGTRLTVV.

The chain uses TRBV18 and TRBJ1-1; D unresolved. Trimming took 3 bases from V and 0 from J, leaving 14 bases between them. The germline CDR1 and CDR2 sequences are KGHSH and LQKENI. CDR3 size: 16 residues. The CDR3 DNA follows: TGTGCCAGCTCACCTGGTCGTTCCCCTATGAACACTGAAGCTTTCTTT. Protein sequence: CASSPGRSPMNTEAFF. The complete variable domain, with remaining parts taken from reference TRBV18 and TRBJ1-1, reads NAGVMQNPRHLVRRRGQEARLRCSPMKGHSHVYWYRQLPEEGLKFMVYLQKENIIDESGMPKERFSAEFPKEGPSILRIQQVVRGDSAAYFCASSPGRSPMNTEAFFGQGTRLTVV.

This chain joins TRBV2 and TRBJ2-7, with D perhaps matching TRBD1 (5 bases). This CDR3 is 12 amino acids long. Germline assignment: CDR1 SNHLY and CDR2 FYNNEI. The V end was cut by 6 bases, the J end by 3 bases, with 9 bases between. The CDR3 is CASRDDSYEQYF. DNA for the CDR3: TGTGCCAGCAGAGACGACAGCTACGAGCAGTACTTC. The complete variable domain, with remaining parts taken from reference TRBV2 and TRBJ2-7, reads EPEVTQTPSHQVTQMGQEVILRCVPISNHLYFYWYRQILGQKVEFLVSFYNNEISEKSEIFDDQFSVERPDGSNFTLKIRSTKLEDSAMYFCASRDDSYEQYFGPGTRLTVT.

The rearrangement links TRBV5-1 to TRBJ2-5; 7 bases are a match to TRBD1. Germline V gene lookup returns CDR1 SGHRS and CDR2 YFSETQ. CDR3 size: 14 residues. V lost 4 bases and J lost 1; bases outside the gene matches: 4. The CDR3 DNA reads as TGCGCCAGCAGCACCAGGGGGACCCAAGAGACCCAGTACTTC. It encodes CASSTRGTQETQYF.

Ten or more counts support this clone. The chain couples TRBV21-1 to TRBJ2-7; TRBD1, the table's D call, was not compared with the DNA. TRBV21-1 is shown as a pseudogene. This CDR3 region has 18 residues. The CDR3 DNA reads TGTGCCAGCAGGGGTAACGGGACAGGGGGTGTGAGCTCCTACGAGCAGTACGTC. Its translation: CASRGNGTGGVSSYEQYV.

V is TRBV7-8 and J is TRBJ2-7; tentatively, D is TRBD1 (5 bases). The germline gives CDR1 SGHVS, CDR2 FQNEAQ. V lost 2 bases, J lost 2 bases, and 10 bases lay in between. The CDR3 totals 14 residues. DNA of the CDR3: TGTGCCAGCAGCTTACACGACAGTCCCTACGAGCAGTACTTC. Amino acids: CASSLHDSPYEQYF.

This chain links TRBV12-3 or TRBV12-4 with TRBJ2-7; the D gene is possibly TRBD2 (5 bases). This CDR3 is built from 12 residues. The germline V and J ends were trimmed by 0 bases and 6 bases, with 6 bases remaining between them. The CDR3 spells CASSLAGGEQYF. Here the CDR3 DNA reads TGTGCCAGCAGTTTAGCTGGAGGCGAGCAGTACTTC.

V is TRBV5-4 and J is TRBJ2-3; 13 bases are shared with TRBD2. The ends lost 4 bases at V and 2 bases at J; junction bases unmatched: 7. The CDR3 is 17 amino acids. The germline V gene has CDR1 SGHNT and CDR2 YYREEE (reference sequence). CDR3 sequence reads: CASSPGTSGVPTDTQYF. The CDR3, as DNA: TGTGCCAGCAGCCCCGGGACTAGCGGGGTCCCCACAGATACGCAGTATTTT.

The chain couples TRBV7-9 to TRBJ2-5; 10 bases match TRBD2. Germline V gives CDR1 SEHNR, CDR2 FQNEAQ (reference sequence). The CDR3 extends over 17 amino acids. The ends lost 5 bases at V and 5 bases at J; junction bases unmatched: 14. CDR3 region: CASSPWGASGSRETQYF. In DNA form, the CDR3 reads TGTGCCAGCAGCCCCTGGGGGGCTAGCGGGAGTAGGGAGACCCAGTACTTC.

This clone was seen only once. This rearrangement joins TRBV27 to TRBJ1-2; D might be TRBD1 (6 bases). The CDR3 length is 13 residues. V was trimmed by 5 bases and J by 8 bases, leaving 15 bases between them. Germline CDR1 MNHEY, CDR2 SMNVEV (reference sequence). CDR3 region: CASSPNGQRGYTF. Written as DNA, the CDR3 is TGTGCCAGCAGTCCGAACGGACAGAGGGGCTACACCTTC.